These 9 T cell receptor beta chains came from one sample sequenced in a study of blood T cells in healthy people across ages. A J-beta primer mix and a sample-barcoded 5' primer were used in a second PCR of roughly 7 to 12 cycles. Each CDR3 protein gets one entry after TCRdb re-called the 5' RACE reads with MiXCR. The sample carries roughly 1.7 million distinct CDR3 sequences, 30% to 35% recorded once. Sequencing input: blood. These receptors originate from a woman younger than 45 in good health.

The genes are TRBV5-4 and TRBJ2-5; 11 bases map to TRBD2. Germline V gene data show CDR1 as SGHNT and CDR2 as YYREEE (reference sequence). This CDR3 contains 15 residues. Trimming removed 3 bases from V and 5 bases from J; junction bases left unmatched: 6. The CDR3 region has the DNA TGTGCCAGCAGCTCGGTAGCGGGAGGGGGGGAGACCCAGTACTTC. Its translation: CASSSVAGGGETQYF.

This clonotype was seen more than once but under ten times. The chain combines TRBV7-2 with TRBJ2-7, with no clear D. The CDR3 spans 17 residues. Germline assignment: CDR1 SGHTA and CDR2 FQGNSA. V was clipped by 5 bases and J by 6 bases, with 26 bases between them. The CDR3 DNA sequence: TGTGCCAGCAGCCCCTCGTCTTTGCAGACCGGAGCCAGCGAGCAGTACTTC. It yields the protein CASSPSSLQTGASEQYF.

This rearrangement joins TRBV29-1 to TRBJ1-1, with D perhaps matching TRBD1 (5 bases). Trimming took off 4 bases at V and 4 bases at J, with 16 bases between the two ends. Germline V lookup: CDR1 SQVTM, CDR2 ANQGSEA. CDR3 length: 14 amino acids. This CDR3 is CSVVGHPTGTEAFF. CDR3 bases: TGCAGCGTTGTGGGGCATCCGACCGGCACTGAAGCTTTCTTT.

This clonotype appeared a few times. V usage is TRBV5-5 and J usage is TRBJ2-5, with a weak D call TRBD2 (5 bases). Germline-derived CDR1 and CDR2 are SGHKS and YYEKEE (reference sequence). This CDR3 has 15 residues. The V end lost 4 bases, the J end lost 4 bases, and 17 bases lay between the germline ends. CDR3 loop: CASSASTEAGETQYF. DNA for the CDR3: TGTGCCAGCAGCGCCAGTACCGAGGCGGGAGAGACCCAGTACTTC.

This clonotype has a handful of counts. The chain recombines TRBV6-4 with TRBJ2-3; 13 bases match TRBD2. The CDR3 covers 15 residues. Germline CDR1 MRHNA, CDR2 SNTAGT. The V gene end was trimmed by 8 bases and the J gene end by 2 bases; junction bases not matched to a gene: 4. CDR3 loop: CASSTSGGITDTQYF. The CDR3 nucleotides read TGTGCCAGCTCGACTAGCGGGGGGATCACAGATACGCAGTATTTT.

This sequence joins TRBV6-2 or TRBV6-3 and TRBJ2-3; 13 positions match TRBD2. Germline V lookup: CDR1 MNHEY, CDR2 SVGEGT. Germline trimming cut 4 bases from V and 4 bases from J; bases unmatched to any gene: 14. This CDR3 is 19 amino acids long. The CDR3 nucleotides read TGTGCCAGCAGTTCCTTCCGACTAGCGGGAGGCCGGATGGCAGATACGCAGTATTTT. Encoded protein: CASSSFRLAGGRMADTQYF.

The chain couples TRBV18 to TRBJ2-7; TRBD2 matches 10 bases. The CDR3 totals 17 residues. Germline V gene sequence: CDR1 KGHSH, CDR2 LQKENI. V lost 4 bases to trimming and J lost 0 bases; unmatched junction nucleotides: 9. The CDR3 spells CASSQGRTSGGSYEQYF. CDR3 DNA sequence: TGTGCCAGCTCACAGGGTAGGACTAGCGGAGGCTCCTACGAGCAGTACTTC.

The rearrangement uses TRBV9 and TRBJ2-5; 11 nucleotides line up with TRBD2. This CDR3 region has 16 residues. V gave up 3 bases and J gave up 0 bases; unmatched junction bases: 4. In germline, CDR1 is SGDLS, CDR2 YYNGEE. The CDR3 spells CASSEGTSGYQETQYF. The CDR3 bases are TGTGCCAGCAGCGAAGGGACTAGCGGCTACCAAGAGACCCAGTACTTC.

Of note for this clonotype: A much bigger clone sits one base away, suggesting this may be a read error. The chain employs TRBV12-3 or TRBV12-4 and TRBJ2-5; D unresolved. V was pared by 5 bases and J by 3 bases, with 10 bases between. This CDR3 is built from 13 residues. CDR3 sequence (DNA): TGTGCCAGCAGTCATAATGGGGAAGAGACCCAGTACTTC. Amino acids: CASSHNGEETQYF.